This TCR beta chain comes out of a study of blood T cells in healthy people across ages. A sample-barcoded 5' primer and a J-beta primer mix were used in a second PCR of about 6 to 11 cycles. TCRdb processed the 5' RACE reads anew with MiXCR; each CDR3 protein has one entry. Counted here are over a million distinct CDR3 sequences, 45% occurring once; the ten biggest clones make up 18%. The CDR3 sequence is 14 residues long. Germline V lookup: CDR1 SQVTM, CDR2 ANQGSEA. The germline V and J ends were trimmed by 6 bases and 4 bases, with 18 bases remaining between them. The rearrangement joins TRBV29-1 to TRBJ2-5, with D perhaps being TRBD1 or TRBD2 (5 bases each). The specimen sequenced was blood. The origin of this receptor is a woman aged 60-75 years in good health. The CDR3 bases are TGCAGCGTCCTTCTACGGGGTAGGGGAGAGACCCAGTACTTC. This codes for CSVLLRGRGETQYF. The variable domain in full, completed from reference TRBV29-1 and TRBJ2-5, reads SAVISQKPSRDICQRGTSLTIQCQVDSQVTMMFWYRQQPGQSLTLIATANQGSEATYESGFVIDKFPISRPNLTFSTLTVSNMSPEDSSIYLCSVLLRGRGETQYFGPGTRLLVL.